Given below is one TCR beta chain in context. Its antigen is not identified. The protocol was immunoSEQ multiplex PCR, while the TCRdb copy is restricted to in-frame clones and leaves out a portion. Here the sample spans roughly 150,000 clones, roughly 90% being singletons. This sample was taken from a study of radiation and T cells in renal cell carcinoma. Study-wide results and caveats: In blood, top tumor clones expanded by 2 weeks, shrinking by 4. Pretreatment tumor biopsies were lacking, so baseline clonotypes are unknown.

As to time point: baseline pretreatment blood. Treatment here: 15 Gy SBRT to primary tumor, nephrectomy 4 weeks later. Radiation-treated patients gave blood at baseline, week 2 and week 4. Clear cell pathology was present in this patient's renal cell carcinoma. Germline V gene data show CDR1 as SGHDT and CDR2 as YYEEEE. There are 15 residues in the CDR3. With 3 bases clipped from V and 4 bases from J, the junction kept 9 bases outside the gene matches. The starting material was blood, obtained from a patient whose treatment included radiotherapy and nephrectomy. The chain has TRBV5-6 and TRBJ1-1; 7 nucleotides line up with TRBD1. The sequence was obtained from a woman aged 70-85 years with renal cell carcinoma. CDR3 residues: CASSYPGQNPTEAFF. The CDR3 bases are TGTGCCAGCAGCTATCCGGGACAGAATCCCACTGAAGCTTTCTTT.